The 9 T cell receptor beta chains below come from one sample, sequenced in a study of T-cell reconstitution after alpha-beta-depleted transplantation in children. Construction of the TCRbeta library involved unique molecular identifiers. TCRdb called the PCR reads again in MiXCR, with one record for every CDR3 protein. The sample yields around 190,000 distinct CDR3 sequences, approximately 6.9% seen once. This material consisted of PBMCs, taken before TCRalphabeta/CD19-depleted stem cell transplant. The source of these receptors is a boy between 2 and 10 years old with acute lymphoblastic leukemia, due to receive a stem cell transplant.

This clonotype was detected many times. CDR3 protein: CASSPDSRTQYF. The CDR3 coding sequence is TGTGCCAGCAGCCCGGACAGTAGGACGCAGTATTTT. V and J are TRBV7-2 and TRBJ2-3; possibly TRBD1 for D (6 bases). The CDR3 extends over 12 amino acids. The ends were cut back, 5 bases at V and 9 bases at J, with 12 bases in the middle. In germline, CDR1 is SGHTA, CDR2 FQGNSA.

The CDR3 DNA is TGTGCCAGCTGTTTGGGACAAAATCAGCCCCAGCATTTT. Encoded protein: CASCLGQNQPQHF. The genes are TRBV3-1 and TRBJ1-5; possible D gene TRBD1, 6 bases. V lost 8 bases and J 4 bases, leaving 12 bases between the germline ends. Germline CDR1 reads LGHDT; CDR2 reads YNNKEL (reference sequence). This CDR3 region has 13 residues.

In its sample, this clonotype was seen many times. This rearrangement joins TRBV29-1 to TRBJ2-1; D tentatively fits TRBD1 or TRBD2 (5 bases each). This CDR3 comprises 13 residues. Trimming removed 3 bases from V and 6 bases from J, with 12 bases in between. Per germline, CDR1 SQVTM and CDR2 ANQGSEA. CDR3 nucleotides: TGCAGCGTTGAGGGACCGCTCACCAATGAGCAGTTCTTC. It codes for CSVEGPLTNEQFF.

This clonotype occurred many times. This rearrangement joins TRBV29-1 to TRBJ1-2, with TRBD1 matching 7 bases. Trimming took 3 bases from V and 8 from J; bases not matched to a gene: 3. The CDR3 has 11 amino acids. From germline, CDR1 is SQVTM and CDR2 ANQGSEA. CDR3 bases: TGCAGCGTTGAGGACAGGCTCGGCTACACCTTC. Translated, it gives CSVEDRLGYTF.

There are many counts of this clonotype. The chain recombines TRBV7-8 with TRBJ2-5; maybe TRBD2 (5 bases). Deletions cut 1 base from V and 4 bases from J, with 13 bases between. The CDR3 sequence is 15 residues long. Looked up from germline, CDR1 is SGHVS and CDR2 is FQNEAQ. CDR3 sequence (DNA): TGTGCCAGCAGCTTAGGATCCGGGAAGGCAGAGACCCAGTACTTC. It translates to CASSLGSGKAETQYF.

There are many counts of this clonotype. The rearrangement links TRBV20-1 to TRBJ2-7; D is perhaps TRBD2 (5 bases). Germline V gene sequence: CDR1 DFQATT, CDR2 SNEGSKA (reference sequence). Trimming removed 6 bases at V and 6 bases at J, with 12 bases between. The CDR3 runs to 11 residues. The CDR3 protein is CSADRGGEQYF. The CDR3 DNA sequence: TGCAGTGCGGACCGGGGTGGCGAGCAGTACTTC.

At least ten counts were recorded for this clonotype. The chain uses TRBV12-3 or TRBV12-4 and TRBJ2-7; 7 bases line up with TRBD2. V shed 4 bases, J shed 0 bases, and the junction held 9 bases outside the gene matches. The CDR3 is 16 residues long. The CDR3 is CASSSLLRGDSYEQYF. In nucleotides, the CDR3 is TGTGCCAGCAGTTCGCTTCTTCGGGGGGACTCCTACGAGCAGTACTTC.

In this sample, this clonotype turned up many times. V gene TRBV12-3 or TRBV12-4 combines with J gene TRBJ2-5; TRBD1 is a possible D gene (6 bases). The CDR3 extends over 15 amino acids. The V gene lost 3 bases and the J gene lost 3 bases, with 14 bases spanning the gap. The CDR3 DNA reads as TGTGCCAGCAGTTTTTTCGACAGGTTAAAAGAGACCCAGTACTTC. Residues: CASSFFDRLKETQYF.

This chain links TRBV12-3 or TRBV12-4 with TRBJ2-5; the match to TRBD2 covers 10 bases. The V and J ends lost 8 bases and 4 bases, in that order; junction bases with no gene match: 7. This CDR3 is 14 amino acids long. DNA of the CDR3: TGTGCCAGCGGAGAGCGGGGGGGCTTAGAGACCCAGTACTTC. Translation gives CASGERGGLETQYF.